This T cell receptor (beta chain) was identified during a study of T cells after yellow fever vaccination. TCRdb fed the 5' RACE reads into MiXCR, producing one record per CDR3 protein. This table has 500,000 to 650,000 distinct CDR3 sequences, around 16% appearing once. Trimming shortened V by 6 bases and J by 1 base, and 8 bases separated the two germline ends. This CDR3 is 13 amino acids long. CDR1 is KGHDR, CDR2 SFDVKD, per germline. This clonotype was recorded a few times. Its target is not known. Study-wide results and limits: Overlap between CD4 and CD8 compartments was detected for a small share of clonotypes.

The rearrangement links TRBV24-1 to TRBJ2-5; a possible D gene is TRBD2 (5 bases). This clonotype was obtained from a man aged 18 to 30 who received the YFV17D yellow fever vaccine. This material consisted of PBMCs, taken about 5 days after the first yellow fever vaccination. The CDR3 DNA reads TGTGCCACCAGTCATCGGGGCCAAGAGACCCAGTACTTC. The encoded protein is CATSHRGQETQYF.